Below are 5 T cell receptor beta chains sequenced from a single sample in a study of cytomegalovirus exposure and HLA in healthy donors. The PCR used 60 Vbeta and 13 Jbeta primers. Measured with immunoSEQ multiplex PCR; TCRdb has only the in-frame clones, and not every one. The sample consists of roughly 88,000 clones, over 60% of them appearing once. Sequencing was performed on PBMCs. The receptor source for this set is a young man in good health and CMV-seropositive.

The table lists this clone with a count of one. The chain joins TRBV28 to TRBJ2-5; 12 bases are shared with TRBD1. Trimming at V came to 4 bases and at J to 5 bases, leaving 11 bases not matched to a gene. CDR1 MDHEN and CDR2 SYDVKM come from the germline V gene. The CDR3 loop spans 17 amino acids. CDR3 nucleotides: TGTGCCAGCAGTTGGGTGGGGGGACAGGGGGCCCACGAGACCCAGTACTTC. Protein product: CASSWVGGQGAHETQYF.

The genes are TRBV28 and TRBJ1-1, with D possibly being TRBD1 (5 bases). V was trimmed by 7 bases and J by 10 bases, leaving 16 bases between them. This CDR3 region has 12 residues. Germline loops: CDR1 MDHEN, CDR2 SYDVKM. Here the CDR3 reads CASTKAGIVAFF. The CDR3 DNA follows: TGTGCCAGCACAAAGGCAGGGATCGTAGCTTTCTTT.

This chain's CDR3 is CASSLDPSLSLHF. In DNA, the CDR3 is TGCGCCAGCAGCTTGGATCCCTCTTTGTCCCTCCACTTT. The chain is built from TRBV5-1 and TRBJ1-6; no firm D call. Germline lookup yields CDR1 SGHRS and CDR2 YFSETQ. The CDR3 consists of 13 residues. The germline V and J ends were trimmed by 0 bases and 14 bases, with 12 bases remaining between them. The full variable domain, with the rest looked up from reference TRBV5-1 and TRBJ1-6, is KAGVTQTPRYLIKTRGQQVTLSCSPISGHRSVSWYQQTPGQGLQFLFEYFSETQRNKGNFPGRFSGRQFSNSRSEMNVSTLELGDSALYLCASSLDPSLSLHFGNGTRLTVT.

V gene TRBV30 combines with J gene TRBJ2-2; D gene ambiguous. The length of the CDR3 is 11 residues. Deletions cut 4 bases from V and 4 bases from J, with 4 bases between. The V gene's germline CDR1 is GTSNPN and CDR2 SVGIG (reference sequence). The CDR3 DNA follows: TGTGCCTGGACCCGCACCGGGGAGCTGTTTTTT. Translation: CAWTRTGELFF. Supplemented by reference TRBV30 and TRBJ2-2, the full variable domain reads SQTIHQWPATLVQPVGSPLSLECTVEGTSNPNLYWYRQAAGRGLQLLFYSVGIGQISSEVPQNLSASRPQDRQFILSSKKLLLSDSGFYLCAWTRTGELFFGEGSRLTVL.

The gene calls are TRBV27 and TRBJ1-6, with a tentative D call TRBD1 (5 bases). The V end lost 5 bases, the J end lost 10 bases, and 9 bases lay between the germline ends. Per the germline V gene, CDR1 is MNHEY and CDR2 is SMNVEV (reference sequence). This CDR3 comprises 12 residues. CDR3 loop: CASSQPGSPLHF. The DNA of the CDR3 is TGTGCCAGCAGTCAACCAGGGTCACCCCTCCACTTT.